Listed here are 10 T cell receptor beta chains from one sample, sequenced in a study of metastatic and nonmetastatic thyroid tumors. TCRdb re-called the PCR reads via MiXCR. The table lists under 20,000 clones, 25% to 30% of them singletons. None of the patients had undergone any treatment ahead of thyroid surgery. Material: tumor tissue. These receptors were obtained from a male donor with papillary thyroid cancer or a benign thyroid nodule (not recorded which). Some clones in this sample may be carry-over from other donors' samples.

This chain links TRBV6-1 with TRBJ1-1; D might be TRBD1 (6 bases). The CDR3 length is 14 residues. V dropped 0 bases and J dropped 5 bases, with 10 bases sitting between them. Germline V gene data show CDR1 as MNHNS and CDR2 as SASEGT. CDR3 sequence (DNA): TGTGCCAGCAGTGAAGCAGGAGGGGGAACTGAAGCTTTCTTT. Translated, it gives CASSEAGGGTEAFF.

Note on this clone: At one end, the junction sequence differs from germline, possibly due to a read error. V gene TRBV14 combines with J gene TRBJ2-3, with D possibly being TRBD2 (5 bases). The CDR3 has 15 residues. The V gene's germline CDR1 is SGHDN and CDR2 FVKESK. CDR3 DNA sequence: TGTGCCAGCAGCCAAGCTAGCACGTACACAGATACGCAGTTTTTT. This codes for CASSQASTYTDTQFF.

J is TRBJ1-5 and V is TRBV3-1, with 7 bases matching TRBD1. This CDR3 is built from 14 residues. In germline, CDR1 is LGHDT, CDR2 YNNKEL (reference sequence). V shed 5 bases, J shed 3 bases, and the junction held 4 bases outside the gene matches. Written as DNA, the CDR3 is TGTGCCAGCAGCGGGGGACAGTCCAATCAGCCCCAGCATTTT. Translating it yields CASSGGQSNQPQHF.

This clone was detected ten times or more. The chain carries TRBV24-1 and TRBJ2-5, with D uncertain. This CDR3 is built from 14 residues. Trimming removed 6 bases at V and 2 bases at J, with 12 bases between. The germline V gene encodes CDR1 KGHDR and CDR2 SFDVKD. The DNA of the CDR3 is TGTGCCACCAGTATACGAGGCCGTCAAGAGACCCAGTACTTC. Its translation is CATSIRGRQETQYF.

This clone was recorded at least ten times. The chain uses TRBV4-1 and TRBJ2-7, with TRBD2 matching over 7 bases. After removal of 4 bases from V and 2 bases from J, the junction contained 11 bases not matched to a gene. The germline gives CDR1 MGHRA, CDR2 YSYEKL. The CDR3 is 16 residues long. CDR3 region: CASSLFAGEPTYEQYF. The DNA of the CDR3 is TGCGCCAGCAGCCTCTTCGCGGGAGAACCCACCTACGAGCAGTACTTC.

This clone is labeled as medium-sized. The rearrangement joins TRBV6-5 to TRBJ1-1, with a weak D call TRBD1 (6 bases). Germline CDR1 and CDR2: MNHEY and SVGAGI. The CDR3 spans 15 residues. Between the trimmed V and J ends, which lost 2 bases and 0 bases, there was a span of 10 bases. The CDR3 DNA reads TGTGCCAGCAGTTACACAGGGACCATGAACACTGAAGCTTTCTTT. It codes for CASSYTGTMNTEAFF.

This clone was counted only a few times. Germline is not matched at one junction end, which may reflect a read error. The rearrangement uses TRBV7-8 and TRBJ1-1; perhaps TRBD1 as D (6 bases). The CDR3 length is 14 residues. Germline CDR1 and CDR2: SGHVS and FQNEAQ. The CDR3 protein is CASITALGDTDAFF. The CDR3 DNA reads TGTGCCAGCATCACTGCTCTCGGGGACACTGACGCTTTCTTT.

This clone occurred a few times. The V call is TRBV6-1, the J call TRBJ2-7; TRBD2 matches at 7 bases. CDR1 and CDR2 from the germline V gene are MNHNS and SASEGT. V was pared by 5 bases and J by 0 bases, with 4 bases of the junction left unmatched. CDR3 length: 14 amino acids. CDR3 DNA sequence: TGTGCCAGCAGTATGAGCGGGGTCTCCTACGAGCAGTACTTC. This encodes CASSMSGVSYEQYF.

The CDR3 loop reads CASSFDGGSEQYF. DNA of the CDR3: TGTGCCAGCAGTTTTGATGGGGGCAGCGAGCAGTACTTC. The chain uses TRBV27 and TRBJ2-7; weak D call: TRBD1 (6 bases). This CDR3 has 13 residues. The V gene lost 3 bases and the J gene lost 6 bases, with 12 bases spanning the gap. Germline-derived CDR1 and CDR2 are MNHEY and SMNVEV (reference sequence).

This clone was recorded many times. The V and J genes are TRBV30 and TRBJ1-2, with D unclear. With 2 bases removed from V and 2 bases from J, the gap between germline ends came to 18 bases. CDR1 GTSNPN and CDR2 SVGIG come from the germline V gene (reference sequence). This CDR3 contains 16 residues. The CDR3, as DNA: TGTGCCTGGAGTTCCCCAGTTCTGTCATCAAACTATGGCTACACCTTC. It encodes CAWSSPVLSSNYGYTF.